This is a list of T cell receptor beta chains from one sample in a study of blood T cells in healthy people across ages. MiXCR, run by TCRdb on the 5' RACE reads, gives a single entry per CDR3 protein. The repertoire includes about 840,000 distinct CDR3 sequences, 29% of them detected once, and roughly 10% sits in the top ten. The sample was also reused in another study, on T cells of mothers and their children.

The sequenced sample was blood. Receptors were obtained from a woman in her forties in good health. CDR3s include the opening cysteine and the closing phenylalanine or tryptophan. A D gene is named only where the DNA matches it firmly. Only part of the rows carry a size: once, few, many, or a class if the clone is expanded.

clone size | J gene | D gene | V gene | CDR3 DNA | CDR3 protein
- | TRBJ2-7 | - | TRBV6-2/TRBV6-3 | TGTGCCAGCAGTTACAGGCAGGGGAGTAGCAACGAGCAGTACTTC | CASSYRQGSSNEQYF
- | TRBJ1-2 | - | TRBV28 | TGTGCCAGCGGCCCGGCCCTGGGGGGAAGAGGCTACACCTTC | CASGPALGGRGYTF
few | TRBJ2-1 | TRBD1 | TRBV20-1 | TGCAGTGCTAGAGATAGGGGGCAGGGCGAAGTTCGCAAGAGGAATGAGCAGTTCTTC | CSARDRGQGEVRKRNEQFF
many | TRBJ2-7 | TRBD2 | TRBV2 | TGTGCCAGCATGTTGGGACTAGGAGGAGCCTACGAGCAGTACTTC | CASMLGLGGAYEQYF
- | TRBJ2-7 | - | TRBV29-1 | TGCAGCGTTGAGCCCGACAGCGTGGCTTACAATGAGCAGTACTTC | CSVEPDSVAYNEQYF
many | TRBJ2-7 | - | TRBV6-6 | TGTGCCAGCAGTCCCCACGTGGGCGATGGGACCTACGAGCAGTACTTC | CASSPHVGDGTYEQYF
- | TRBJ2-3 | TRBD2 | TRBV20-1 | TGCAGTGCCATACCCACTAGCGGAGACACAGATACGCAGTATTTT | CSAIPTSGDTDTQYF
- | TRBJ1-1 | - | TRBV29-1 | TGCAGCGGTGAGAAGACTTTCTTT | CSGEKTFF
- | TRBJ2-3 | TRBD2 | TRBV6-1 | TGTGCCAGCGGTGAATTTAGTAGCGGGGGGTCCAGGGGCACAGATACGCAGTATTTT | CASGEFSSGGSRGTDTQYF
- | TRBJ2-7 | TRBD1 | TRBV18 | TGTGTCAGCTCAGTCCGGGACAGGGGTTTCGCGGCGTCCTACGAGCAGTACTTC | CVSSVRDRGFAASYEQYF
- | TRBJ2-2 | TRBD2 | TRBV5-1 | TGCGCCAGCAACTTTCCAAGGACTAGCGGCAGTTCCGGGGAGCTGTTTTTT | CASNFPRTSGSSGELFF
- | TRBJ2-7 | - | TRBV24-1 | TGTGCCACCAGTGACAGGTTAGACTACGAGCAGTACTTC | CATSDRLDYEQYF
- | TRBJ1-4 | TRBD1 | TRBV7-9 | TGTGCCAGCAGCTCCGACAGGGCGAGTGAAAAACTGTTTTTT | CASSSDRASEKLFF